This T cell receptor beta chain appears in the sequencing data of a study of persistence of HIV-infected CD4 T cells. Study summary: The sample holds CD4+ T cells responsive to CMV or HIV-1 Gag. Two participants gave one leukapheresis sample; others gave up to about 180 mL blood repeatedly. Study-level findings and limits: Bulk TCR data could not be restricted to HIV-1-infected CMV-responding cells.

In this sample, this clone turned up once. Its antigen remains unidentified. Cells were stimulated with CMV-infected fibroblast lysates at approximately 10 ug/mL. CD40L/CD69 double-negative CD45RO-high memory CD4+ T cells were collected. For around 19 hours, CD8-depleted PBMCs received anti-CD28/CD49d costimulation, a CD40-blocking antibody and enfuvirtide. The immunoSEQ assay was version 4, run in survey mode. Data came from immunoSEQ multiplex PCR; TCRdb stores just in-frame clones and leaves some out. This table holds roughly 30,000 clones, approximately 78% found once. The CDR3 extends over 14 amino acids. V was shortened by 5 bases and J by 0 bases, with 9 bases between the two germline ends. The germline gives CDR1 SGHTA, CDR2 FQGTGA.

The V gene is TRBV7-3, the J gene TRBJ2-3; possibly TRBD2 for D (6 bases). The TCR comes from an adult woman with HIV who was CMV-seropositive. The material was CD4+ T cells sorted from PBMCs after 18-hour stimulation, obtained from a patient who received antiretroviral therapy. CDR3 loop: CASSHGRSTDTQYF. The CDR3 DNA follows: TGTGCCAGCAGCCACGGGAGAAGCACAGATACGCAGTATTTT. Full variable domain (rest looked up from reference TRBV7-3 and TRBJ2-3): GAGVSQTPSNKVTEKGKYVELRCDPISGHTALYWYRQSLGQGPEFLIYFQGTGAADDSGLPNDRFFAVRPEGSVSTLKIQRTERGDSAVYLCASSHGRSTDTQYFGPGTRLTVL.